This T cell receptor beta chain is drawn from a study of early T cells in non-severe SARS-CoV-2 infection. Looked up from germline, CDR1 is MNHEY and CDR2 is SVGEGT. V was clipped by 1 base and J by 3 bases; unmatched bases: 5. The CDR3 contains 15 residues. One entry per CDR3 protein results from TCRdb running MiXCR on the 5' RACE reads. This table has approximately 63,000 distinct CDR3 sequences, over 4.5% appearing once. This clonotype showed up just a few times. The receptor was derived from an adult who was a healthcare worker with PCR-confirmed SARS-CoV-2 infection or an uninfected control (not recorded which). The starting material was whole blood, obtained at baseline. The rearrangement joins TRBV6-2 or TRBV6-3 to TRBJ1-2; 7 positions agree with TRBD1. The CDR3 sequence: CASSYLVTGYYGYTF. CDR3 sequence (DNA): TGTGCCAGCAGTTACTTGGTGACAGGGTACTATGGCTACACCTTC.